This T cell receptor beta chain was identified during a study of blood T cell repertoires in COVID-19. Study processing details: Using reference gene primer amplification, nucleated cell counts were estimated. Sequencing used immunoSEQ multiplex PCR; TCRdb keeps in-frame clones, though not all of them. V, J and clone size are those of that table, while D and trimming were read from the DNA. Here the sample spans approximately 220,000 clones, roughly 89% being singletons. Exposed enrollees encountered a COVID-19 case at some point within 2 weeks before study entry. V trimming: 4 bases; J trimming: 8 bases; junction bases outside the gene matches: 8. This CDR3 has 16 residues. Germline V gene sequence: CDR1 SEHNR, CDR2 FQNEAQ (reference sequence).

The material sequenced was PBMCs or T cells enriched from blood (not recorded which). V usage is TRBV7-9 and J usage is TRBJ2-1; 13 positions agree with TRBD2. The TCR comes from a man between 25 and 39 years old who had been exposed to COVID-19. This chain's CDR3 is CASSSLLAGGLDEQFF. The CDR3 DNA sequence: TGTGCCAGCAGCTCCTTACTAGCGGGGGGGCTCGATGAGCAGTTCTTC.